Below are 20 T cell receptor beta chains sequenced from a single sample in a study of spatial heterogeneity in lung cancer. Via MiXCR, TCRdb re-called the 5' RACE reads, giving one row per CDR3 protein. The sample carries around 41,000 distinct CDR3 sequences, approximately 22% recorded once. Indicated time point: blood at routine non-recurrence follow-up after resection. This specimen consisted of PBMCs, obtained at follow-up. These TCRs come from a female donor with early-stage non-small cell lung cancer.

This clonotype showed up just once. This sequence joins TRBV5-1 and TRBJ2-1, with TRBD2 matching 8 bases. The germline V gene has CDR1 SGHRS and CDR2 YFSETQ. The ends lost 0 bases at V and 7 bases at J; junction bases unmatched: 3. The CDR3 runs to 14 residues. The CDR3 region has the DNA TGCGCCAGCAGCTTGGGACTAGCGAGTAATGAGCAGTTCTTC. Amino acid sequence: CASSLGLASNEQFF.

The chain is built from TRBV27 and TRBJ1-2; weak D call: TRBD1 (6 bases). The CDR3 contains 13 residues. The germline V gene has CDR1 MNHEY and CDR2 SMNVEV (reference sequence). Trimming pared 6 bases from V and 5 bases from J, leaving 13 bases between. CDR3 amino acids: CASSQQGPYGYTF. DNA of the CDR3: TGTGCCAGCAGCCAACAGGGCCCTTATGGCTACACCTTC.

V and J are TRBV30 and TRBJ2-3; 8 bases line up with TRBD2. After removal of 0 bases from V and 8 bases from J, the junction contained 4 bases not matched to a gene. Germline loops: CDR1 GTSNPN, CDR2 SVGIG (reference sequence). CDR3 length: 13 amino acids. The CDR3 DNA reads TGTGCCTGGAGTGTATCCCTAGCGGGTACGCAGTATTTT. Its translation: CAWSVSLAGTQYF. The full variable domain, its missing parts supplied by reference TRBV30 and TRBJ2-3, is SQTIHQWPATLVQPVGSPLSLECTVEGTSNPNLYWYRQAAGRGLQLLFYSVGIGQISSEVPQNLSASRPQDRQFILSSKKLLLSDSGFYLCAWSVSLAGTQYFGPGTRLTVL.

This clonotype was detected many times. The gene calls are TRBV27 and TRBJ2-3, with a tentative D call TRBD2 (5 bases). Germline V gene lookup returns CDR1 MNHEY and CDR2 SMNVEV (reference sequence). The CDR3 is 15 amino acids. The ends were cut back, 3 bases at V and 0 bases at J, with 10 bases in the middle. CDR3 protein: CASSFAGYSTDTQYF. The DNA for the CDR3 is TGTGCCAGCAGTTTCGCGGGCTACAGCACAGATACGCAGTATTTT.

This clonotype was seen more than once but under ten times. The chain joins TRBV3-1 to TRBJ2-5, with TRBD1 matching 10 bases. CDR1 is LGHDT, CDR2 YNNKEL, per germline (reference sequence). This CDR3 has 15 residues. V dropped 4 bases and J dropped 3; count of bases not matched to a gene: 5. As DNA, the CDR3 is TGTGCCAGCAGCCGAGACAGGGGGCATGAAGAGACCCAGTACTTC. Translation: CASSRDRGHEETQYF.

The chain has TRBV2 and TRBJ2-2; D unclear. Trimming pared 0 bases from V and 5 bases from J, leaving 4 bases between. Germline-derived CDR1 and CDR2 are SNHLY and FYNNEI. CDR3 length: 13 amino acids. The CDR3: CASSEARTGELFF. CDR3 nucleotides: TGTGCCAGCAGTGAAGCGCGGACCGGGGAGCTGTTTTTT.

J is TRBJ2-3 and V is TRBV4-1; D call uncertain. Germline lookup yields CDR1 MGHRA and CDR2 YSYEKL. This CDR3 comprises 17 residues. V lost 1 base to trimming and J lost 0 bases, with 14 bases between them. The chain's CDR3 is CASSQGLTGPSTDTQYF. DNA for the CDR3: TGCGCCAGCAGCCAAGGGCTGACGGGCCCGAGCACAGATACGCAGTATTTT.

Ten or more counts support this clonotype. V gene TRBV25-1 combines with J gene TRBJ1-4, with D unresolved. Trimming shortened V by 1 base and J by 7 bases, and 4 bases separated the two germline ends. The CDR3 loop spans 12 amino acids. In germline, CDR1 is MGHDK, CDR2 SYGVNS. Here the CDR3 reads CASSESVEKLFF. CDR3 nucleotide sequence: TGTGCCAGCAGTGAATCTGTTGAAAAACTGTTTTTT.

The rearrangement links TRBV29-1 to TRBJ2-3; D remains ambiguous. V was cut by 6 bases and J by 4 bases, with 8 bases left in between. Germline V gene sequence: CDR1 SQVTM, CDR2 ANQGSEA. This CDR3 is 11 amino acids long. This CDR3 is CSVGAPDTQYF. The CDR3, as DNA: TGCAGCGTGGGCGCACCAGATACGCAGTATTTT.

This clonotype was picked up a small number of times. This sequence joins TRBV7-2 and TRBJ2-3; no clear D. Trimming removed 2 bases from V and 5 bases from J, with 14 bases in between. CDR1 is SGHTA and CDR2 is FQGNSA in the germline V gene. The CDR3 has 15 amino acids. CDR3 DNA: TGTGCCAGCAGCTTAACAGCACCAGCGCGAGATACGCAGTATTTT. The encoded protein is CASSLTAPARDTQYF.

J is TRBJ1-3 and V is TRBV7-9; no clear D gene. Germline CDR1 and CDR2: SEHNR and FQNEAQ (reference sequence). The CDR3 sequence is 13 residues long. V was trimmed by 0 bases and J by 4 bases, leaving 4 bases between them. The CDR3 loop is CASSLALGNTIYF. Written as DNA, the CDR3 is TGTGCCAGCAGCTTAGCGTTGGGAAACACCATATATTTT.

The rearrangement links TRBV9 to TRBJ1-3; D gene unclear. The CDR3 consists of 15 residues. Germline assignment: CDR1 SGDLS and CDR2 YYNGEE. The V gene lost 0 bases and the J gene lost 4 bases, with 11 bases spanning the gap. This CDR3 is CASSVGLHSGNTIYF. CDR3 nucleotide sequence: TGTGCCAGCAGCGTAGGGCTACACTCCGGAAACACCATATATTTT. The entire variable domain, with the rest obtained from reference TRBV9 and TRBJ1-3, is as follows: DSGVTQTPKHLITATGQRVTLRCSPRSGDLSVYWYQQSLDQGLQFLIQYYNGEERAKGNILERFSAQQFPDLHSELNLSSLELGDSALYFCASSVGLHSGNTIYFGEGSWLTVV.

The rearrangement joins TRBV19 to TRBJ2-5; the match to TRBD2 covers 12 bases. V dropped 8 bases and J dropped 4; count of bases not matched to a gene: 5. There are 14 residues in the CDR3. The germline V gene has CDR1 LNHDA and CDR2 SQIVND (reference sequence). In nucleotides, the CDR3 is TGTGCCAGTGTCCCGACTAGCGGGGGAGAGACCCAGTACTTC. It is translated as CASVPTSGGETQYF.

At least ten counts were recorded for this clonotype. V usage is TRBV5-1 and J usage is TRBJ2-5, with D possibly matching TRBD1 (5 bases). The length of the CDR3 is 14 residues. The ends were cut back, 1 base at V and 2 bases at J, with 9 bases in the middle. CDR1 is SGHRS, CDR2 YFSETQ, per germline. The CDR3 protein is CASSLQGSQETQYF. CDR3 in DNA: TGCGCCAGCAGCTTGCAGGGTTCGCAAGAGACCCAGTACTTC.

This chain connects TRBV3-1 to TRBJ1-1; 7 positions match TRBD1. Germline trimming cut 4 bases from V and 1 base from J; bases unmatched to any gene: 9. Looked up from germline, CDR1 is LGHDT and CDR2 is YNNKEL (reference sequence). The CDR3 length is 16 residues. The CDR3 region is CASSRGTVRRNTEAFF. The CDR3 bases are TGTGCCAGCAGCCGCGGGACAGTGAGGAGGAACACTGAAGCTTTCTTT.

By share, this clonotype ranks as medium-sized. The CDR3: CASSPLDTIYF. DNA for the CDR3: TGTGCCAGCAGTCCCCTTGACACCATATATTTT. V usage is TRBV12-3 or TRBV12-4 and J usage is TRBJ1-3; D is ambiguous. The CDR3 extends over 11 amino acids. V lost 5 bases to trimming and J lost 8 bases, with 7 bases between them.

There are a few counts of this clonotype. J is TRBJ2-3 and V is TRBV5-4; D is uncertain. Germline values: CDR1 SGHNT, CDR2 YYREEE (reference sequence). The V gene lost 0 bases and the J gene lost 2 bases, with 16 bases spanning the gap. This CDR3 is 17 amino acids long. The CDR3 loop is CASSLGGLGGITDTQYF. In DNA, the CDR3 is TGTGCCAGCAGCTTGGGTGGGCTTGGCGGAATCACAGATACGCAGTATTTT.

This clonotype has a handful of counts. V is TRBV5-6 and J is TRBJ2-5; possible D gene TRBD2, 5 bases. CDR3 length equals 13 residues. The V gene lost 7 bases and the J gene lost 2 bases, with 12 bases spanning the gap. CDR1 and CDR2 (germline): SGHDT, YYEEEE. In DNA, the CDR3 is TGTGCCAGCCGGACTGTCTCTCAAGAGACCCAGTACTTC. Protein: CASRTVSQETQYF.

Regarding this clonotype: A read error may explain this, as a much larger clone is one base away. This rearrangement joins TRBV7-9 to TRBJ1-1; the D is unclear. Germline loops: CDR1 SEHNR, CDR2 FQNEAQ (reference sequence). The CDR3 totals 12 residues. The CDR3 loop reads CVSSFGTGEAFF. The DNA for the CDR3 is TGTGTCAGCAGCTTTGGAACGGGGGAAGCTTTCTTT.

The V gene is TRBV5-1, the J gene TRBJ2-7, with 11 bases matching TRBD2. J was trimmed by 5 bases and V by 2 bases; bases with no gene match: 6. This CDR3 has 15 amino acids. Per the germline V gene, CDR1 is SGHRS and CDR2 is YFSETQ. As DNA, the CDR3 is TGCGCCAGCAGCTTCGCGGGACTAGCGGTGGACGAGCAGTACTTC. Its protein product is CASSFAGLAVDEQYF.